These 6 T cell receptor beta chains were sequenced from one sample in a study of blood T cell repertoires in COVID-19. TCRdb keeps only in-frame clones here, not all; method: immunoSEQ multiplex PCR. The sample yields 200,000 to 250,000 clones, about 91% seen once. Sample: peripheral blood. These receptors all stem from a man younger than 30 with active or convalescent COVID-19.

The chain recombines TRBV19 with TRBJ2-5; unclear D gene. The CDR3 length is 12 residues. V lost 7 bases, J lost 1 base, and 7 bases lay in between. The V gene's germline CDR1 is LNHDA and CDR2 SQIVND (reference sequence). The CDR3 nucleotides read TGTGCCAGTACCAGTTCCCAAGAGACCCAGTACTTC. As protein: CASTSSQETQYF.

The chain uses TRBV28 and TRBJ2-7; D possibly corresponds to TRBD2 (6 bases). Germline values: CDR1 MDHEN, CDR2 SYDVKM. The CDR3 is made up of 18 amino acids. V was pared by 4 bases and J by 5 bases, with 27 bases between. The CDR3 bases are TGTGCCAGCAGTTCCATGGGACTTGGACTAACTGGGTTTAACGAGCAGTACTTC. Translation gives CASSSMGLGLTGFNEQYF.

The rearrangement links TRBV27 to TRBJ2-3, with 7 bases fitting TRBD2. The trim removed 4 bases at V and 0 bases at J, leaving 16 bases unmatched. This CDR3 region has 19 residues. The germline V gene has CDR1 MNHEY and CDR2 SMNVEV (reference sequence). The CDR3 loop is CASSSPLSGIGSSTDTQYF. The CDR3 bases are TGTGCCAGCAGTTCACCCCTCAGCGGGATAGGTAGTAGCACAGATACGCAGTATTTT.

This clone was observed a handful of times. J is TRBJ2-2 and V is TRBV7-2, with a possible D match to TRBD2 (5 bases). The CDR3 contains 13 residues. Germline CDR1 reads SGHTA; CDR2 reads FQGNSA. V dropped 11 bases and J dropped 4 bases, with 14 bases sitting between them. The CDR3 reads CAGQRDFTGELFF. The CDR3 DNA sequence: TGTGCCGGCCAACGGGATTTCACCGGGGAGCTGTTTTTT.

The chain couples TRBV7-3 to TRBJ1-1, with D possibly TRBD1 on 6 matching bases. The CDR3 extends over 14 amino acids. The germline V gene has CDR1 SGHTA and CDR2 FQGTGA. V lost 1 base and J lost 3, with 9 bases in between. DNA of the CDR3: TGTGCCAGCAGCTTAAGGGGGGGCGACACTGAAGCTTTCTTT. It yields the protein CASSLRGGDTEAFF.

The CDR3 DNA is TGTGCCAGTAGTACAGGAACAGGACAGGGATTAGGCGAGCAGTACTTC. Translating it yields CASSTGTGQGLGEQYF. This rearrangement joins TRBV19 to TRBJ2-7; 8 nucleotides agree with TRBD1. Germline CDR1 LNHDA, CDR2 SQIVND (reference sequence). V was clipped by 4 bases and J by 6 bases; unmatched bases: 14. CDR3 length: 16 amino acids.